This paragraph reports one TCR beta chain. This clonotype was counted between two and nine times. Its antigen remains undetermined. No base-level quality is on record; no much larger clone is a single base apart. To prepare the library, 5' RACE was applied. Sequencing was carried out with a NextSeq 500. To allow correction of PCR and sequencing errors, the TCR library protocol tagged every TCR cDNA molecule with a unique molecular identifier. The paper's processing steps were these. TCR identification, UMI-based error correction and CDR3 extraction were all carried out with Decombinator tools. Expanded TCRs were defined as those above a frequency of 2 per 1,000, corresponding to the top 1% of the tumor frequency distribution. Renyi diversity was computed with the R vegan package after each repertoire had been subsampled 100 times to 5,000 TCRs. To build CDR3 similarity networks, amino acid triplet string-kernel similarity was used, and CDR3s were connected when their pairwise similarity was above 0.82. TCRdb reran the public reads through fastp at Q25 and MiXCR, keeping productive beta chains. Here each entry gathers all rows of one CDR3 protein and keeps the most common genes and DNA. TCRdb assigned the V and J calls; the authors' analysis was not used. Across this sample there are 48,000 or so distinct CDR3 sequences, with 5.3% seen only once. Clones ranked in the top ten supply roughly 10% of the sample.

This sample's time point label indicates: sample taken at primary tumor resection. Donors were some 70 patients with early-stage, untreated non-small cell lung cancer from the lung TRACERx cohort. Whole RNA extracted from tumor and nontumor lung tissue, or from cryopreserved PBMC samples, was used for TCR sequencing without cell sorting. A patient was chosen for TCR sequencing only when enough RNA was available from at least two tumor regions. Between the V and J ends, shortened by 6 bases and 5 bases respectively, the junction contains 15 bases. The CDR3 spans 13 residues, from the cysteine through the phenylalanine. Only CDR3 DNA is held: 39 bases, read in frame from base 1. From the germline V gene, CDR1 is SGHRS and CDR2 is YFSETQ. The data derive from a study of spatial heterogeneity in lung cancer (dated by TCRdb to the late 2010s). As for the study more broadly: Beta-chain transcripts were consistently detected in greater numbers than alpha-chain transcripts, which likely reflects a higher abundance of beta-chain transcripts. In the raw uncorrected reads, each unique combination of TCR and UMI appeared more than ten times on average. In non-small cell lung cancer, the study quantitatively compared TCR alpha and beta repertoires across several tumor regions, matched nontumor lung, and blood. Nonsynonymous mutation counts, determined by whole-exome sequencing of tumor tissue, were related to features of the TCR repertoire. At surgery, over 200 tumor regions, approximately 64 matched nontumor lung samples and 45 to 60 PBMC samples were TCR-sequenced for both alpha and beta chains. Results and caveats for the whole study, not just this receptor: Ubiquitous expanded tumor TCRs were found in blood more often at tumor resection than at routine follow-up. Confirming at a functional level the hypothesis that regional TCRs recognize regional mutations was considered to require additional single-cell paired TCR alpha and beta sequencing.

The V and J genes are TRBV5-1 and TRBJ2-7; the D gene is unclear. Material: PBMCs, obtained at surgery. The clonotype originates from a male donor with early-stage non-small cell lung cancer. CDR3 sequence: CASKEPGFDEQYF. In nucleotides, the sequence is TGCGCCAGCAAAGAGCCCGGATTCGACGAGCAGTACTTC. When the CDR3 is completed using the reference TRBV5-1 and TRBJ2-7 genes on either side, the full variable domain is KAGVTQTPRYLIKTRGQQVTLSCSPISGHRSVSWYQQTPGQGLQFLFEYFSETQRNKGNFPGRFSGRQFSNSRSEMNVSTLELGDSALYLCASKEPGFDEQYFGPGTRLTVT.